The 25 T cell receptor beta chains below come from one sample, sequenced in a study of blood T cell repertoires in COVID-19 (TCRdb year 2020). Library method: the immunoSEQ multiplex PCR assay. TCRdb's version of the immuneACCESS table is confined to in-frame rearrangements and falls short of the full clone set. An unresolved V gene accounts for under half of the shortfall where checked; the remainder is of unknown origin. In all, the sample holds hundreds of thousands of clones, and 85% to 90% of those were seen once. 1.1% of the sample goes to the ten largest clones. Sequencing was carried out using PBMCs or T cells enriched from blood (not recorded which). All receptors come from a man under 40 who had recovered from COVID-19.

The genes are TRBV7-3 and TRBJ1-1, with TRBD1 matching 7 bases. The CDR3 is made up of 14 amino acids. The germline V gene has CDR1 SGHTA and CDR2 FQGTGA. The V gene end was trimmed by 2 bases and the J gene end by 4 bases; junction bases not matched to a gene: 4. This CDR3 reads CASSLLQGTTEAFF. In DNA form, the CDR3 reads TGTGCCAGCAGCTTACTACAGGGGACCACTGAAGCTTTCTTT.

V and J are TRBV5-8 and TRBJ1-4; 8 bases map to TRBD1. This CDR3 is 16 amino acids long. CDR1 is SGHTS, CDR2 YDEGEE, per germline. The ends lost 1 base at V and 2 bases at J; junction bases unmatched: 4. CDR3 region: CASSLSRGLTNEKLFF. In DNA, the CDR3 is TGTGCCAGCAGCTTGTCCAGGGGGCTGACTAATGAAAAACTGTTTTTT.

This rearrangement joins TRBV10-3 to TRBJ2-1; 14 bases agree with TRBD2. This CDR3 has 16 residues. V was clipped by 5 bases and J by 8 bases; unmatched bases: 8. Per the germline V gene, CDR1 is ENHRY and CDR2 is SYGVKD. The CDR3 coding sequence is TGTGCCATCAGTTCCCGACTAGCGGGAGGGGTAGATGAGCAGTTCTTC. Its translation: CAISSRLAGGVDEQFF.

The CDR3 region has the DNA TGTGCCAGCAGTTACAGAAGGAACACTGAAGCTTTCTTT. This codes for CASSYRRNTEAFF. The chain couples TRBV27 to TRBJ1-1; D is ambiguous. V dropped 4 bases and J dropped 1 base, with 7 bases sitting between them. The germline CDR1 and CDR2 sequences are MNHEY and SMNVEV (reference sequence). This CDR3 has 13 amino acids.

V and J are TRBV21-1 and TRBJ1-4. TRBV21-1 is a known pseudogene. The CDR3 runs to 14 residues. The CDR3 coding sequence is TGTGCCAGCAGCAAAGGACGGGGAAATGAAAAACTGTTTTTT. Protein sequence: CASSKGRGNEKLFF.

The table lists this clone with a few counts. DNA of the CDR3: TGTGCCAGCAGTCAGATAGCGGGACGGGCCCCCTACGAGCAGTACTTC. Encoded protein: CASSQIAGRAPYEQYF. The chain carries TRBV6-2 or TRBV6-3 and TRBJ2-7, with TRBD2 matching over 8 bases. This CDR3 region has 16 residues. Germline V gives CDR1 MNHEY, CDR2 SVGEGT. Trimming took 5 bases from V and 2 from J; bases not matched to a gene: 11.

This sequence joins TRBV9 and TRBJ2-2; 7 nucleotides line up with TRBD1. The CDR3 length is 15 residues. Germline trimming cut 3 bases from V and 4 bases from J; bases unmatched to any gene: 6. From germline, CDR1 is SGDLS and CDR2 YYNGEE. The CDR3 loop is CASSAQGLGTGELFF. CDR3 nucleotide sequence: TGTGCCAGCAGCGCACAGGGGCTGGGCACCGGGGAGCTGTTTTTT. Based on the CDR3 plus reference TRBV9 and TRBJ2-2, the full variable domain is DSGVTQTPKHLITATGQRVTLRCSPRSGDLSVYWYQQSLDQGLQFLIQYYNGEERAKGNILERFSAQQFPDLHSELNLSSLELGDSALYFCASSAQGLGTGELFFGEGSRLTVL.

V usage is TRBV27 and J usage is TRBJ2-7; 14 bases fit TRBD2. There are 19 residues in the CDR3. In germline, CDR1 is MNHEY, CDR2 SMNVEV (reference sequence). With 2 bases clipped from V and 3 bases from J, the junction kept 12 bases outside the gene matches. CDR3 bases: TGTGCCAGCAGTTTAGAAGGCGGGACTAGCGGGAGAGATTTCTACGAGCAGTACTTC. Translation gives CASSLEGGTSGRDFYEQYF.

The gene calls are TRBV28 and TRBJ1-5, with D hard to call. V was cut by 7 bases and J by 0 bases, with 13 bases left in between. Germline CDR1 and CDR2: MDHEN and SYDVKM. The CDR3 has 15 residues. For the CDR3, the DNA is TGTGCCAGCAATCGGTCTTTTTATAGCAATCAGCCCCAGCATTTT. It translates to CASNRSFYSNQPQHF.

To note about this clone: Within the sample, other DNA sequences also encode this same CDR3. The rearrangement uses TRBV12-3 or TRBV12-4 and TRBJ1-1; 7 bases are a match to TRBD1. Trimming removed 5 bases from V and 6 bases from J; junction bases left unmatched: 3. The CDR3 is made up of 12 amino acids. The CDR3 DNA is TGTGCCAGCAGTCCCCAGGGGGCTGAAGCTTTCTTT. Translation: CASSPQGAEAFF.

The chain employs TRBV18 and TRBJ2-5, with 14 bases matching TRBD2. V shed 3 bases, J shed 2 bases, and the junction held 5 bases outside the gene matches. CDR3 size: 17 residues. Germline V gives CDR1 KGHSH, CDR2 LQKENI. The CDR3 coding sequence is TGTGCCAGCTCACCCGGGACTAGCGGGAGTGGTCAAGAGACCCAGTACTTC. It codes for CASSPGTSGSGQETQYF.

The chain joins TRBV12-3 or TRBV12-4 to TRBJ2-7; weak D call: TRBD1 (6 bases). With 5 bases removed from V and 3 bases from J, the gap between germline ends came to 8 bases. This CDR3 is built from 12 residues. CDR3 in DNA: TGTGCCAGCAGTGCAGGGGACTACGAGCAGTACTTC. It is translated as CASSAGDYEQYF.

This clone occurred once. The CDR3 is CATSAPAGSHTEAFF. CDR3 bases: TGTGCCACCAGTGCCCCAGCGGGGTCTCACACTGAAGCTTTCTTT. The chain recombines TRBV24-1 with TRBJ1-1; no firm D call. Germline V CDR1 and CDR2: KGHDR, SFDVKD. The CDR3 has 15 residues. V gave up 5 bases and J gave up 3 bases, with 15 bases separating them.

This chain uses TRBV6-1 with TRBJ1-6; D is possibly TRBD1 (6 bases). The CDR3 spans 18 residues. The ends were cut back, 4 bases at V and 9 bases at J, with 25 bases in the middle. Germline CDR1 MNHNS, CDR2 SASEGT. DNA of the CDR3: TGTGCCAGCAGTGTTAGCCACCGGGTCGGACAGTATGGTTCACCCCTCCACTTT. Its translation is CASSVSHRVGQYGSPLHF.

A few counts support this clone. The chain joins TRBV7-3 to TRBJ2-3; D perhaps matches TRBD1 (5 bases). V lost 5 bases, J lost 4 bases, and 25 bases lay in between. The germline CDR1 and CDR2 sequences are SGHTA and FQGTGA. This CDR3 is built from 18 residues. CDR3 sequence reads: CASSVTAPMGQAADTQYF. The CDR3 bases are TGTGCCAGCAGCGTGACAGCCCCGATGGGGCAGGCGGCAGATACGCAGTATTTT.

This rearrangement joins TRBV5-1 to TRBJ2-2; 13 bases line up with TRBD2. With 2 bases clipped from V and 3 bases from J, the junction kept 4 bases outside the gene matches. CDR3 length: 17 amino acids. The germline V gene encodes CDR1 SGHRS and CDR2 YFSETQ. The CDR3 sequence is CASSFLGLAGYTGELFF. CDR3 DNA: TGCGCCAGCAGCTTCCTGGGACTAGCGGGGTACACCGGGGAGCTGTTTTTT.

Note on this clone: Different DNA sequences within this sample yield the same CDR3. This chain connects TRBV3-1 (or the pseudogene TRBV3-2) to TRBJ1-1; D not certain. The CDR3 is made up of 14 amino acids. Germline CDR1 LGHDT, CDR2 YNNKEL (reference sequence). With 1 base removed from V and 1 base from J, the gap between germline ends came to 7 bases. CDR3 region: CASSQAGTNTEAFF. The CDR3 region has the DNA TGTGCCAGCAGCCAAGCAGGAACGAACACTGAAGCTTTCTTT.

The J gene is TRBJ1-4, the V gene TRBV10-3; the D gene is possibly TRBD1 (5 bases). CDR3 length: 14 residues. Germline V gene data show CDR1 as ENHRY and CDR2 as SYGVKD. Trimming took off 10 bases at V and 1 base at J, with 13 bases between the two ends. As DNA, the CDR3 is TGTGCCACACGCCTGGGGGGAACTAATGAAAAACTGTTTTTT. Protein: CATRLGGTNEKLFF.

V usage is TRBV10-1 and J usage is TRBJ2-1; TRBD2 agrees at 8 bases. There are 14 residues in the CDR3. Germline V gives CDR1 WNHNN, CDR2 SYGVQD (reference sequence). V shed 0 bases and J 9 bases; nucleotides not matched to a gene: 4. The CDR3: CASSESSGMGEQFF. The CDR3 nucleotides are TGCGCCAGCAGTGAGTCTAGCGGGATGGGTGAGCAGTTCTTC.

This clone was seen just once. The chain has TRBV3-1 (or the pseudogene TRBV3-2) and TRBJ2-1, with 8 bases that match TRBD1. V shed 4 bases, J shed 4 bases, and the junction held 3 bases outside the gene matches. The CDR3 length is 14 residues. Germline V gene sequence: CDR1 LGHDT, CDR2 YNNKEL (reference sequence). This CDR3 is CASSPGGLYNEQFF. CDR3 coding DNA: TGTGCCAGCAGCCCAGGGGGCTTGTACAATGAGCAGTTCTTC.

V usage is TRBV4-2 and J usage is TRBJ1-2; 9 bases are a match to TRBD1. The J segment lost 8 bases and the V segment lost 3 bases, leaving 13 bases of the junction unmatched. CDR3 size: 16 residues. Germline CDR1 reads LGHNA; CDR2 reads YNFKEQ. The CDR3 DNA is TGTGCCAGCAGCCACAGTTTCGGGACAGGGTCCGGCGGCTACACCTTC. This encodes CASSHSFGTGSGGYTF.

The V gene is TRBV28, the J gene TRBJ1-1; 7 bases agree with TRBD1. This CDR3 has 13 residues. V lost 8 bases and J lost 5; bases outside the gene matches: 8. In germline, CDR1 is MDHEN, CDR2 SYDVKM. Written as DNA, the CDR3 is TGTGCCAGCGTCCAGGGGGGTGCTACTGAAGCTTTCTTT. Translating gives CASVQGGATEAFF.

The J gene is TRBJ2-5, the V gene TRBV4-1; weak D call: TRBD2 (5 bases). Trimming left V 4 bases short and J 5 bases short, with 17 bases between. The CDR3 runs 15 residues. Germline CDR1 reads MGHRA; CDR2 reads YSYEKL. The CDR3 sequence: CASSPAGAGGETQYF. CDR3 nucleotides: TGCGCCAGCAGCCCGGCTGGCGCGGGCGGCGAGACCCAGTACTTC.

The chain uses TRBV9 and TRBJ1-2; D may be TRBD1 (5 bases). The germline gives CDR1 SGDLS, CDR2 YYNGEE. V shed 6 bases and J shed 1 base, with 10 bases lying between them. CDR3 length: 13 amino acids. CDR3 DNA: TGTGCCAGCAAAGATCAGGGTAACTATGGCTACACCTTC. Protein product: CASKDQGNYGYTF.

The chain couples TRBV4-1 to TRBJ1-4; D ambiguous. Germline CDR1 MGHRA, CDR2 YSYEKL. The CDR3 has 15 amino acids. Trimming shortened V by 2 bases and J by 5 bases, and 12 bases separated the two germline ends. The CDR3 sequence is CASSQTGTENEKLFF. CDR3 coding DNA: TGCGCCAGCAGCCAAACTGGAACAGAGAATGAAAAACTGTTTTTT.